Listed below are T cell receptor beta chains from one sample, sequenced in a study of CD8 T cells in Susac syndrome. TCRdb itself ran the immunoSEQ multiplex PCR reads through MiXCR, one entry per CDR3 protein. The sample lists about 200,000 distinct CDR3 sequences, about 93% occurring once. The sample consisted of CD8+ T cells from PBMCs. Receptors originate from a human donor with multiple sclerosis. Each CDR3 is given without its conserved first and last residue.

>TRBV20-1
SARDLDRGYEQY
>TRBV5-6
ASSLAETDTQY
>TRBV7-2
ASSLRGAGANNEQF
>TRBV6-6
ASTPGFPEAF
>TRBV7-9
AISSGAYNEQF
>TRBV14
ASSVLAGGTEYNEQF
>TRBV27
ASRTLGGFTEAF
>TRBV4-3
ASSQDRGGELF
>TRBV27
ASSPFHTGELF
>TRBV13
ASSFLAYHGYT
>TRBV13
ASSPGTRGGELF
>TRBV29-1
SMRWGSEQY
>TRBV5-4
ASSPAGGEQF
>TRBV4-3
ASSQDSSGRADGELF
>TRBV19
ASRTDVFFDEKLF
>TRBV12-3/TRBV12-4
ASSHDRGLYEQY
>TRBV7-8
ASSSLEGVYTEAF
>TRBV5-4
ASSRDSLNPDTQY
>TRBV29-1
SVGTGGFDEQY
>TRBV7-6
ASSATGVDEQY
>TRBV5-1
ASSSFDGNTEAF
>TRBV5-1
ASSLDGTGGDEQY
>TRBV6-6
ASSYTEAF
>TRBV5-4
ASSQDGRDEQF
>TRBV27
ASSLAGGPLLQNEQY
>TRBV19
ASSNQGNEQF
>TRBV4-2
ASSPYLAEDNEQF
>TRBV11-2
ASSPLRGQETQY
>TRBV29-1
SGVSGAGNTIY
>TRBV5-1
ASSHRDRVPNTEAF
>TRBV12-3/TRBV12-4
ASSDVLGGELF
>TRBV28
ASSLSPGNGYT
>TRBV9
ASSPHQGRYEQY
>TRBV27
ASSPGRQSAEAF
>TRBV3-1
ASCLEAF
>TRBV9
ASSVAGQGDEQF
>TRBV6-1
ASSLTGGYSYNEQF
>TRBV12-5
ASGLEGGTYGYT
>TRBV9
ASSAQLAGDQETQY
>TRBV7-9
ASSLFPSGLPNEQF
>TRBV27
ASSFLGPNYGYT
>TRBV20-1
SASFGGAYEQY
>TRBV5-4
ASSSRDRGTEAF
>TRBV5-1
ASSLTSYGYT
>TRBV4-1
ASSQDSVPSTRGGKNIQY
>TRBV15
ATSRGGRASSYNEQF
>TRBV7-9
ASSQGTAATNEKLF
>TRBV6-5
ASSYTLAGVDTQY
>TRBV7-2
ASSLAGSGVPEVRETQY
>TRBV5-6
ASSLVGPGGETQY
>TRBV7-6
ASSFSRADGYT
>TRBV30
AWSVRGYEQY
>TRBV3-1
ASRTSRPETPYDAYGYT
>TRBV4-2
ASSQDLGLAGPTDTQY